Below are 23 T cell receptor beta chains sequenced from a single sample in a study of cytomegalovirus exposure and HLA in healthy donors (dated by TCRdb to about 2017). Libraries were constructed by the immunoSEQ multiplex PCR assay. A mixture of 60 forward primers for TCR Vbeta segments and 13 reverse primers for TCR Jbeta segments was used in the multiplex PCR. The table comes from immuneACCESS by way of TCRdb, which keeps in-frame sequences with V and J called. Part of the clones is missing from these tables; in studies checked, under half for an unresolved V gene and the rest for unknown reasons. For this sample there are about 200,000 clones; approximately 83% appear just once. Roughly 1.5% of the sample is taken by the ten largest. Sequencing was performed on PBMCs. These receptors all stem from a girl under 18 in good health and CMV-seronegative.

The V and J genes are TRBV6-1 and TRBJ2-7, with a tentative D call TRBD1 (6 bases). Trimming took 7 bases from V and 5 from J, leaving 18 bases between them. The CDR3 length is 14 residues. Germline values: CDR1 MNHNS, CDR2 SASEGT. Here the CDR3 DNA reads TGTGCCAGCAAGTTGACAGGCCAAAGAGACGAGCAGTACTTC. Its translation: CASKLTGQRDEQYF.

In DNA, the CDR3 is TGTGCCAGCAGTTACGACAGGGGGTCCTACGAGCAGTACTTC. Its translation is CASSYDRGSYEQYF. V is TRBV27 and J is TRBJ2-7, with TRBD1 identical over 9 bases. Unmatched junction bases numbered 2, after V lost 4 bases and J lost 1 base. This CDR3 spans 14 amino acids. In germline, CDR1 is MNHEY, CDR2 SMNVEV (reference sequence).

V usage is TRBV19 and J usage is TRBJ1-2; possibly TRBD1 for D (6 bases). V was shortened by 4 bases and J by 3 bases, with 9 bases between the two germline ends. Germline CDR1 LNHDA, CDR2 SQIVND (reference sequence). The CDR3 loop spans 13 amino acids. The CDR3 reads CASSTRGDYGYTF. CDR3 nucleotides: TGTGCCAGTAGTACCAGGGGAGACTATGGCTACACCTTC.

The chain recombines TRBV7-3 with TRBJ1-2, with 7 bases matching TRBD1. Per the germline V gene, CDR1 is SGHTA and CDR2 is FQGTGA. The CDR3 runs 15 residues. J lost 8 bases, V lost 3 bases, and 12 bases had no gene match. The CDR3 region is CASSFSTSGGGGYTF. The CDR3, as DNA: TGTGCCAGCAGCTTCTCTACCTCAGGGGGAGGCGGCTACACCTTC. The full variable domain, its missing parts supplied by reference TRBV7-3 and TRBJ1-2, is GAGVSQTPSNKVTEKGKYVELRCDPISGHTALYWYRQSLGQGPEFLIYFQGTGAADDSGLPNDRFFAVRPEGSVSTLKIQRTERGDSAVYLCASSFSTSGGGGYTFGSGTRLTVV.

This chain links TRBV28 with TRBJ1-3; D is possibly TRBD1 (5 bases). Germline V gives CDR1 MDHEN, CDR2 SYDVKM. This CDR3 contains 16 residues. Trimming stripped 4 bases from V and 4 bases from J, with 17 bases between. Here the CDR3 reads CASSSRGLTKGNTIYF. Here the CDR3 DNA reads TGTGCCAGCAGTTCCCGGGGACTGACCAAAGGAAACACCATATATTTT. The full variable domain, in which reference TRBV28 and TRBJ1-3 provide the parts outside the CDR3, is DVKVTQSSRYLVKRTGEKVFLECVQDMDHENMFWYRQDPGLGLRLIYFSYDVKMKEKGDIPEGYSVSREKKERFSLILESASTNQTSMYLCASSSRGLTKGNTIYFGEGSWLTVV.

The chain employs TRBV19 and TRBJ1-5; D possibly corresponds to TRBD1 (5 bases). Germline lookup yields CDR1 LNHDA and CDR2 SQIVND (reference sequence). This CDR3 is 14 amino acids long. Trimming left V 5 bases short and J 3 bases short, with 11 bases between. The CDR3 DNA reads as TGTGCCAGTAGTCAGGGCCCGATCAATCAGCCCCAGCATTTT. Amino acids: CASSQGPINQPQHF. Variable domain in full (rest from reference TRBV19 and TRBJ1-5): DGGITQSPKYLFRKEGQNVTLSCEQNLNHDAMYWYRQDPGQGLRLIYYSQIVNDFQKGDIAEGYSVSREKKESFPLTVTSAQKNPTAFYLCASSQGPINQPQHFGDGTRLSIL.

The CDR3, as DNA: TGTGCCAGCAGTGAAACAGGGGGGTGGCCCGAGCAGTACTTC. Protein sequence: CASSETGGWPEQYF. The chain joins TRBV25-1 to TRBJ2-7, with 8 bases fitting TRBD1. The V gene end was trimmed by 2 bases and the J gene end by 6 bases; junction bases not matched to a gene: 6. Germline CDR1 is MGHDK and CDR2 is SYGVNS. The CDR3 is 14 residues long.

This clone has just one count. The chain is built from TRBV29-1 and TRBJ2-5, with a tentative D call TRBD1 (7 bases). Germline loops: CDR1 SQVTM, CDR2 ANQGSEA. CDR3 length: 12 residues. V was clipped by 6 bases and J by 2 bases, with 10 bases between them. The CDR3 region is CSVRDRQETQYF. The CDR3 bases are TGCAGCGTGCGGGACAGACAAGAGACCCAGTACTTC.

Only a few counts were recorded for this clone. The V call is TRBV6-5, the J call TRBJ2-1; D is uncertain. This CDR3 is 15 amino acids long. Trimming took 7 bases from V and 7 from J, leaving 20 bases between them. Germline lookup yields CDR1 MNHEY and CDR2 SVGAGI. CDR3 residues: CASTNPGGLKNEQFF. The CDR3 DNA follows: TGTGCCAGCACCAATCCCGGCGGTTTGAAAAATGAGCAGTTCTTC.

This clone was recorded a few times. The chain is built from TRBV4-2 and TRBJ1-2; perhaps TRBD1 as D (6 bases). The CDR3 covers 16 residues. Germline loops: CDR1 LGHNA, CDR2 YNFKEQ. The V end lost 0 bases, the J end lost 4 bases, and 15 bases lay between the germline ends. Written as DNA, the CDR3 is TGTGCCAGCAGCCAAGAGACAGGAAACGTTGGCTATGGCTACACCTTC. This encodes CASSQETGNVGYGYTF.

This sequence joins TRBV2 and TRBJ1-2; 8 bases are shared with TRBD1. The length of the CDR3 is 13 residues. Trimming cost V 8 bases and J 6 bases; bases outside gene matches: 8. Germline V gene sequence: CDR1 SNHLY, CDR2 FYNNEI. CDR3 protein: CASEEDRVHGYTF. For the CDR3, the DNA is TGTGCCAGCGAAGAGGACAGGGTTCATGGCTACACCTTC.

The chain uses TRBV6-6 and TRBJ1-6; D gene unclear. CDR3 length equals 13 residues. Trimming removed 2 bases from V and 10 bases from J, with 9 bases in between. Per germline, CDR1 MNHNY and CDR2 SVGAGI (reference sequence). The CDR3 reads CASSYEGGSPLHF. CDR3 sequence (DNA): TGTGCCAGCAGTTACGAAGGCGGCTCACCCCTCCACTTT.

The J gene is TRBJ2-7, the V gene TRBV27, with 9 bases lining up with TRBD2. After removal of 2 bases from V and 6 bases from J, the junction contained 8 bases not matched to a gene. The CDR3 runs to 15 residues. CDR1 MNHEY and CDR2 SMNVEV come from the germline V gene (reference sequence). The CDR3 region is CASSLGTSLQGEQYF. CDR3 nucleotides: TGTGCCAGCAGTTTAGGGACTAGCCTTCAGGGCGAGCAGTACTTC.

The chain joins TRBV7-2 to TRBJ2-3; a possible D gene is TRBD1 (6 bases). V lost 4 bases and J lost 6, with 14 bases in between. The CDR3 is made up of 14 amino acids. In germline, CDR1 is SGHTA, CDR2 FQGNSA. For the CDR3, the DNA is TGTGCCAGCAGCTCGGGACAATTGGGGGATACGCAGTATTTT. Encoded protein: CASSSGQLGDTQYF.

This chain links TRBV6-1 with TRBJ1-1; TRBD1 agrees at 7 bases. The germline gives CDR1 MNHNS, CDR2 SASEGT. This CDR3 spans 14 amino acids. Trimming removed 6 bases from V and 11 bases from J; junction bases left unmatched: 15. CDR3 DNA sequence: TGTGCCAGCAGCAATCAAGACAGGGTGGTGAAGGCTTTCTTT. Its translation is CASSNQDRVVKAFF.

The rearrangement links TRBV7-2 to TRBJ1-5; a possible D gene is TRBD1 (5 bases). The CDR3 has 14 amino acids. Germline V gene data show CDR1 as SGHTA and CDR2 as FQGNSA. V was clipped by 11 bases and J by 4 bases, with 18 bases between them. The CDR3 loop reads CAPSPREGNQPQHF. CDR3 coding DNA: TGTGCCCCATCCCCCAGGGAGGGGAATCAGCCCCAGCATTTT.

Details on this clone: The same CDR3 is also encoded by other DNA sequences in this sample. This chain links TRBV30 with TRBJ1-5, with D possibly matching TRBD1 (5 bases). This CDR3 has 15 amino acids. The V and J ends lost 0 bases and 4 bases respectively, with 13 bases between them. Germline V lookup: CDR1 GTSNPN, CDR2 SVGIG (reference sequence). CDR3 sequence: CAWSVGGVGNQPQHF. CDR3 in DNA: TGTGCCTGGAGTGTAGGAGGGGTTGGGAATCAGCCCCAGCATTTT. Full variable domain (rest looked up from reference TRBV30 and TRBJ1-5): SQTIHQWPATLVQPVGSPLSLECTVEGTSNPNLYWYRQAAGRGLQLLFYSVGIGQISSEVPQNLSASRPQDRQFILSSKKLLLSDSGFYLCAWSVGGVGNQPQHFGDGTRLSIL.

This clone was counted between two and nine times. The rearrangement uses TRBV2 and TRBJ1-2, with D perhaps matching TRBD1 (6 bases). The germline gives CDR1 SNHLY, CDR2 FYNNEI. This CDR3 comprises 15 residues. The germline V and J ends were trimmed by 7 bases and 1 base, with 16 bases remaining between them. The CDR3 region is CASTTGQTSNYGYTF. CDR3 DNA sequence: TGTGCCAGCACCACTGGACAGACAAGTAACTATGGCTACACCTTC.

The gene calls are TRBV7-9 and TRBJ1-2, with 9 bases lining up with TRBD1. Germline V CDR1 and CDR2: SEHNR, FQNEAQ (reference sequence). With V trimmed by 1 base and J by 6 bases, 12 bases remained unmatched. This CDR3 comprises 17 residues. The CDR3 DNA follows: TGTGCCAGCAGCTTAGAGAGAACCACAGGGGGCCTAGATGGCTACACCTTC. Translating gives CASSLERTTGGLDGYTF.

V gene TRBV28 combines with J gene TRBJ2-2, with no clear D. This CDR3 comprises 18 residues. The ends were cut back, 5 bases at V and 3 bases at J, with 22 bases in the middle. Germline lookup yields CDR1 MDHEN and CDR2 SYDVKM. CDR3 sequence: CASSPRDLGFWDTGELFF. Written as DNA, the CDR3 is TGTGCCAGCAGTCCCAGAGACCTGGGCTTTTGGGACACCGGGGAGCTGTTTTTT.

For this clone: The same CDR3 is also encoded by other DNA sequences in this sample. The chain has TRBV5-1 and TRBJ1-5, with 10 bases that match TRBD1. The CDR3 runs to 16 residues. Germline loops: CDR1 SGHRS, CDR2 YFSETQ. V was clipped by 0 bases and J by 2 bases; unmatched bases: 2. The CDR3 is CASSLGDRGGNQPQHF. The CDR3, as DNA: TGCGCCAGCAGCTTGGGGGACAGGGGAGGCAATCAGCCCCAGCATTTT.

This sequence joins TRBV19 and TRBJ2-3, with 10 bases matching TRBD1. Trimming at V came to 5 bases and at J to 1 base, leaving 3 bases not matched to a gene. The CDR3 is 15 amino acids. In germline, CDR1 is LNHDA, CDR2 SQIVND (reference sequence). The DNA for the CDR3 is TGTGCCAGTAGTCTCGGACAGGGGGGCACAGATACGCAGTATTTT. Its protein is CASSLGQGGTDTQYF.

This clone was detected only a few times. For the CDR3, the DNA is TGCGCCAGCAGCCCTGGGGGTAGCGGGAGTATGACCTACGAGCAGTACTTC. Translated, it gives CASSPGGSGSMTYEQYF. The chain has TRBV5-1 and TRBJ2-5, with TRBD2 matching 9 bases. The J call is in doubt because the DNA end fits TRBJ2-7 better. Germline CDR1 is SGHRS and CDR2 is YFSETQ. This CDR3 is 17 amino acids long.